These 26 T cell receptor beta chains were sequenced from one sample in a study of blood T cells in healthy people across ages. A second PCR of roughly 6 to 12 cycles used a sample-barcoded 5' primer and a J-beta primer mix. TCRdb redid the calling of the 5' RACE reads with MiXCR, one entry per CDR3 protein. The table shows approximately 400,000 distinct CDR3 sequences, with approximately 51% occurring only once. The specimen sequenced was blood. These receptors all stem from a man in his 60s in good health.

The V and J genes are TRBV19 and TRBJ2-1; 10 nucleotides line up with TRBD2. Germline V gene data show CDR1 as LNHDA and CDR2 as SQIVND (reference sequence). The CDR3 length is 15 residues. Losses at the gene ends were 2 bases for V and 8 bases for J; bases not matched to a gene: 6. The CDR3: CASSITSGDFDEQFF. In nucleotides, the CDR3 is TGTGCCAGTAGTATAACTAGCGGGGATTTCGATGAGCAGTTCTTC.

The chain recombines TRBV7-9 with TRBJ2-3; D perhaps matches TRBD2 (5 bases). The germline V gene encodes CDR1 SEHNR and CDR2 FQNEAQ (reference sequence). Trimming left V 5 bases short and J 0 bases short, with 12 bases between. This CDR3 spans 15 amino acids. CDR3 sequence (DNA): TGTGCCAGCAGCCGTCCCGGGATCAGCACAGATACGCAGTATTTT. As protein: CASSRPGISTDTQYF.

The chain carries TRBV6-1 and TRBJ1-5; D unresolved. This CDR3 spans 13 amino acids. Trimming removed 7 bases at V and 7 bases at J, with 14 bases between. Germline V gives CDR1 MNHNS, CDR2 SASEGT. CDR3 loop: CASTLDPEQPQHF. The CDR3 DNA is TGTGCCAGCACCCTGGACCCGGAACAGCCCCAGCATTTT.

At least ten counts were recorded for this clonotype. V usage is TRBV6-5 and J usage is TRBJ2-7, with D tentatively TRBD1 (6 bases). CDR1 MNHEY and CDR2 SVGAGI come from the germline V gene. This CDR3 is 16 amino acids long. Trimming took off 0 bases at V and 2 bases at J, with 14 bases between the two ends. The CDR3 protein is CASSYSIVQGTYEQYF. The CDR3 bases are TGTGCCAGCAGTTACTCGATAGTTCAGGGGACCTACGAGCAGTACTTC.

The chain links TRBV6-1 to TRBJ2-1; 8 nucleotides agree with TRBD2. CDR3 length: 15 residues. V gave up 3 bases and J gave up 4 bases; unmatched junction bases: 5. From germline, CDR1 is MNHNS and CDR2 SASEGT. This CDR3 reads CASSEPSGRYNEQFF. In nucleotides, the CDR3 is TGTGCCAGCAGTGAGCCTAGCGGGCGGTACAATGAGCAGTTCTTC.

This clonotype showed up just once. This sequence joins TRBV20-1 and TRBJ2-7; 12 positions match TRBD2. With 2 bases clipped from V and 2 bases from J, the junction kept 10 bases outside the gene matches. Per the germline V gene, CDR1 is DFQATT and CDR2 is SNEGSKA (reference sequence). The CDR3 is 17 amino acids. The DNA for the CDR3 is TGCAGTGCTAGAACATACCGTGGACTAGCGGGACCCTACGAGCAGTACTTC. Residues: CSARTYRGLAGPYEQYF.

This clonotype came up a few times. The CDR3 spells CSAWTGSGSPLHF. The CDR3 region has the DNA TGCAGTGCTTGGACAGGGTCGGGTTCACCCCTCCACTTT. J is TRBJ1-6 and V is TRBV20-1; 8 nucleotides align to TRBD1. The germline CDR1 and CDR2 sequences are DFQATT and SNEGSKA (reference sequence). Trimming removed 5 bases from V and 9 bases from J; junction bases left unmatched: 6. This CDR3 contains 13 residues.

This clonotype has a count of ten or more. J is TRBJ2-5 and V is TRBV29-1, with TRBD2 as a possible D gene (5 bases). The ends were cut back, 2 bases at V and 4 bases at J, with 11 bases in the middle. The germline V gene has CDR1 SQVTM and CDR2 ANQGSEA. The CDR3 spans 13 residues. The chain's CDR3 is CSVEMGVGETQYF. As DNA, the CDR3 is TGCAGCGTTGAAATGGGAGTCGGAGAGACCCAGTACTTC. Full variable domain (remainder filled in from reference TRBV29-1 and TRBJ2-5): SAVISQKPSRDICQRGTSLTIQCQVDSQVTMMFWYRQQPGQSLTLIATANQGSEATYESGFVIDKFPISRPNLTFSTLTVSNMSPEDSSIYLCSVEMGVGETQYFGPGTRLLVL.

This clonotype was detected only a few times. V usage is TRBV5-1 and J usage is TRBJ1-4, with TRBD1 as a possible D gene (6 bases). CDR1 and CDR2 (germline): SGHRS, YFSETQ. The germline V and J ends were trimmed by 3 bases and 4 bases, with 13 bases remaining between them. This CDR3 comprises 15 residues. DNA of the CDR3: TGCGCCAGCAGCTGGACGACAGGAAATAATGAAAAACTGTTTTTT. It is translated as CASSWTTGNNEKLFF.

V and J are TRBV27 and TRBJ1-1; 9 bases are shared with TRBD1. The germline CDR1 and CDR2 sequences are MNHEY and SMNVEV (reference sequence). Trimming at V came to 5 bases and at J to 9 bases, leaving 19 bases not matched to a gene. The CDR3 has 17 amino acids. The CDR3 loop is CASSSPRMGQGERKAFF. The CDR3 DNA reads TGTGCCAGCAGTAGCCCGAGGATGGGACAGGGTGAAAGGAAAGCTTTCTTT.

The CDR3 DNA is TGTGCCAGCAGTTTACCTAACCAGGGATACGAGCAGTACTTC. Translated, it gives CASSLPNQGYEQYF. The chain employs TRBV28 and TRBJ2-5, with D possibly being TRBD1 (5 bases). Matching the DNA end better, TRBJ2-7 makes the J call doubtful. Germline assignment: CDR1 MDHEN and CDR2 SYDVKM. The CDR3 extends over 14 amino acids.

J is TRBJ2-7 and V is TRBV15; 9 bases are a match to TRBD1. The CDR3 has 13 residues. V lost 5 bases and J lost 4; bases outside the gene matches: 3. Germline V CDR1 and CDR2: LNHNV, YYDKDF (reference sequence). CDR3 loop: CATSVGQGYEQYF. The CDR3 DNA reads TGTGCCACCAGCGTGGGACAGGGATACGAGCAGTACTTC.

This clonotype was seen a few times. The rearrangement links TRBV6-2 or TRBV6-3 to TRBJ2-5, with 9 bases fitting TRBD1. The length of the CDR3 is 14 residues. Germline V gives CDR1 MNHEY, CDR2 SVGEGT. V shed 7 bases and J 5 bases; nucleotides not matched to a gene: 8. CDR3 loop: CASKMDRGPETQYF. DNA of the CDR3: TGTGCCAGCAAAATGGACAGGGGTCCGGAGACCCAGTACTTC.

The chain uses TRBV25-1 and TRBJ2-1; the match to TRBD2 covers 8 bases. This CDR3 spans 12 amino acids. Germline CDR1 and CDR2: MGHDK and SYGVNS. V shed 7 bases, J shed 10 bases, and the junction held 6 bases outside the gene matches. CDR3 in DNA: TGTGCCAGCAAACATAGCGGGAACGAGCAGTTCTTC. Its translation: CASKHSGNEQFF.

The chain couples TRBV6-2 or TRBV6-3 to TRBJ1-2; a weak D match, TRBD1 (5 bases). The germline V and J ends were trimmed by 8 bases and 4 bases, with 23 bases remaining between them. Germline values: CDR1 MNHEY, CDR2 SVGEGT. The CDR3 is 16 amino acids. The chain's CDR3 is CASRSDGTGRIYGYTF. DNA for the CDR3: TGTGCCAGCCGATCCGACGGGACGGGGCGAATCTATGGCTACACCTTC.

The chain combines TRBV4-1 with TRBJ2-5; D uncertain. Trimming cost V 6 bases and J 2 bases, with 10 bases left between them. The CDR3 has 13 amino acids. Germline V lookup: CDR1 MGHRA, CDR2 YSYEKL. The CDR3 DNA reads TGCGCCAGCAGTGCAGAACCGCAAGAGACCCAGTACTTC. Its protein product is CASSAEPQETQYF.

The chain employs TRBV20-1 and TRBJ2-3, with D perhaps matching TRBD1 or TRBD2 (5 bases each). CDR1 and CDR2 from the germline V gene are DFQATT and SNEGSKA (reference sequence). The CDR3 runs to 16 residues. Trimming took off 1 base at V and 6 bases at J, with 20 bases between the two ends. CDR3 nucleotides: TGCAGTGCTAGAGGGCACTGGGGGTCCATCGGGGATACGCAGTATTTT. It is translated as CSARGHWGSIGDTQYF.

This clonotype showed up many times. The chain joins TRBV29-1 to TRBJ2-7, with D unclear. V lost 7 bases and J 1 base, leaving 14 bases between the germline ends. The CDR3 totals 13 residues. The germline V gene encodes CDR1 SQVTM and CDR2 ANQGSEA. CDR3 region: CSGGWGRSYEQYF. The CDR3 coding sequence is TGCAGCGGAGGATGGGGTCGGTCCTACGAGCAGTACTTC.

This clonotype has just a few counts. Here the CDR3 reads CASCKEDTQYF. CDR3 bases: TGTGCCAGCTGCAAAGAGGATACGCAGTATTTT. The rearrangement uses TRBV18 and TRBJ2-3; D gene ambiguous. This CDR3 has 11 residues. Germline CDR1 KGHSH, CDR2 LQKENI. The germline V and J ends were trimmed by 7 bases and 6 bases, with 8 bases remaining between them.

The chain joins TRBV5-1 to TRBJ1-2, with D perhaps TRBD1 (5 bases). The CDR3 totals 14 residues. Looked up from germline, CDR1 is SGHRS and CDR2 is YFSETQ. V was clipped by 0 bases and J by 8 bases, with 14 bases between them. In DNA form, the CDR3 reads TGCGCCAGCAGCTTGGAGGGGATAATTAAAGGCTACACCTTC. Translating it yields CASSLEGIIKGYTF.

Concerning this clonotype: The junction departs from germline at one end; a sequencing error may be responsible. V usage is TRBV7-7 and J usage is TRBJ2-2, with D uncertain. The CDR3 runs to 12 residues. From germline, CDR1 is SSHAT and CDR2 FNYEAQ (reference sequence). The CDR3 DNA reads TGTGCTAGCAGCGAAAACACCGGGGAGCTGTTTTTT. It specifies CASSENTGELFF. The full variable domain, its missing parts supplied by reference TRBV7-7 and TRBJ2-2, is GAGVSQSPRYKVTKRGQDVTLRCDPISSHATLYWYQQALGQGPEFLTYFNYEAQPDKSGLPSDRFSAERPEGSISTLTIQRTEQRDSAMYRCASSENTGELFFGEGSRLTVL.

This sequence joins TRBV6-2 or TRBV6-3 and TRBJ2-6; no definite D call. The germline V and J ends were trimmed by 5 bases and 6 bases, with 14 bases remaining between them. The CDR3 sequence is 15 residues long. Per germline, CDR1 MNHEY and CDR2 SVGEGT. As DNA, the CDR3 is TGTGCCAGCAGTCGCGACGGAGATGCGGCCAACGTCCTGACTTTC. It is translated as CASSRDGDAANVLTF.

This clonotype has at least ten counts. CDR3 nucleotide sequence: TGCAGTGCTAGACCGGACAGTCAGAGGGTGCAGCCCCAGCATTTT. It encodes CSARPDSQRVQPQHF. The J gene is TRBJ1-5, the V gene TRBV20-1; D may be TRBD1 (6 bases). The V gene lost 2 bases and the J gene lost 7 bases, with 18 bases spanning the gap. Per germline, CDR1 DFQATT and CDR2 SNEGSKA (reference sequence). The CDR3 is made up of 15 amino acids.

The chain recombines TRBV20-1 with TRBJ2-3, with a possible D match to TRBD2 (5 bases). Germline-derived CDR1 and CDR2 are DFQATT and SNEGSKA (reference sequence). CDR3 length: 11 amino acids. Trimming removed 4 bases from V and 9 bases from J, with 11 bases in between. Here the CDR3 DNA reads TGCAGTGCTAATAGCGCTACCACGCAGTATTTT. Translated, it gives CSANSATTQYF.

V usage is TRBV20-1 and J usage is TRBJ2-3; D perhaps matches TRBD1 (5 bases). This CDR3 comprises 14 residues. Between the trimmed V and J ends, which lost 8 bases and 0 bases, there was a span of 15 bases. Per the germline V gene, CDR1 is DFQATT and CDR2 is SNEGSKA (reference sequence). The chain's CDR3 is CSPPAGSSTDTQYF. The CDR3 bases are TGCAGTCCCCCCGCAGGGTCTAGCACAGATACGCAGTATTTT.

At least ten counts were recorded for this clonotype. The rearrangement uses TRBV7-3 and TRBJ1-6, with D possibly matching TRBD1 (5 bases). This CDR3 comprises 15 residues. V lost 1 base and J lost 4, with 8 bases in between. CDR1 and CDR2 (germline): SGHTA, FQGTGA. The CDR3 is CASSLNSGYNSPLHF. The CDR3 DNA reads TGTGCCAGCAGCTTAAATTCAGGGTATAATTCACCCCTCCACTTT.